The 32 T cell receptor beta chains reported below all come from one sample, sequenced in a study of blood T cells in healthy people across ages. Then a second PCR, running about 6 to 12 cycles, was carried out with a sample-barcoded 5' primer and a J-beta primer mix. In TCRdb, the 5' RACE reads were re-called with MiXCR into one record per CDR3 protein. Here the sample spans fewer than 900,000 distinct CDR3 sequences, roughly two fifths being singletons. The sample taken for sequencing was blood. The receptor set was obtained from a woman aged 60-75 years in good health.

This clonotype has a count of ten or more. The chain joins TRBV20-1 to TRBJ2-7, with no clear D. The length of the CDR3 is 15 residues. Trimming stripped 3 bases from V and 2 bases from J, with 17 bases between. Germline CDR1 and CDR2: DFQATT and SNEGSKA (reference sequence). The CDR3: CSASPLTPDPYEQYF. CDR3 nucleotides: TGCAGTGCTAGCCCTTTGACACCCGATCCCTACGAGCAGTACTTC.

The table lists this clonotype with a count of one. A read error may be the cause here, since a much bigger clone is one base away. The chain combines TRBV25-1 with TRBJ2-5; D is undetermined. The end of the DNA fits TRBJ2-7 better, so the J call may be wrong. The CDR3 runs 13 residues. Germline V gives CDR1 MGHDK, CDR2 SYGVNS. The CDR3 coding sequence is TGTGCCAGCAGTGCAGACACAACATACGAGCAGTACTTC. As protein: CASSADTTYEQYF.

The CDR3 protein is CASSQEFQDPRYF. In nucleotides, the CDR3 is TGCGCCAGCAGCCAAGAGTTTCAGGACCCGCGGTACTTC. This chain joins TRBV4-1 and TRBJ2-5; D is uncertain. V lost 0 bases and J 13 bases, leaving 15 bases between the germline ends. Germline assignment: CDR1 MGHRA and CDR2 YSYEKL. The CDR3 spans 13 residues.

This sequence joins TRBV29-1 and TRBJ1-1; no clear D gene. The CDR3 runs 13 residues. Germline assignment: CDR1 SQVTM and CDR2 ANQGSEA. Trimming shortened V by 6 bases and J by 3 bases, and 14 bases separated the two germline ends. As DNA, the CDR3 is TGCAGCGTGCATCGCAGGCCTGACACTGAAGCTTTCTTT. It translates to CSVHRRPDTEAFF.

Concerning this clonotype itself: Since a much larger clone is just one base distant, this may be a read error. The rearrangement links TRBV29-1 to TRBJ2-3; 8 positions agree with TRBD2. Germline V gene lookup returns CDR1 SQVTM and CDR2 ANQGSEA. This CDR3 has 14 residues. The CDR3 DNA is TGCGGCGTTGTACTAGCGGCTAACACAGATACGCAGTATTTT. Protein: CGVVLAANTDTQYF.

V usage is TRBV21-1 and J usage is TRBJ2-5; the table's D call TRBD2 went unverified against the DNA. Judging by the DNA end, TRBJ2-7 fits better; the J call may be wrong. TRBV21-1 is a documented pseudogene. There are 15 residues in the CDR3. The CDR3 reads CASSPQRGGLHEQYF. CDR3 DNA sequence: TGTGCCAGCAGCCCTCAGCGGGGGGGCCTCCACGAGCAGTACTTC.

This clonotype was counted at least ten times. V usage is TRBV12-3 or TRBV12-4 and J usage is TRBJ2-7; D may be TRBD2 (6 bases). CDR3 length: 14 residues. Between the trimmed V and J ends, which lost 6 bases and 2 bases, there was a span of 14 bases. For the CDR3, the DNA is TGTGCCAGCAGGGTAGCGGTAGGGCCCTACGAGCAGTACTTC. Translated, it gives CASRVAVGPYEQYF.

V is TRBV5-1 and J is TRBJ1-4, with unresolved D. The CDR3 length is 14 residues. Trimming cost V 4 bases and J 0 bases, with 7 bases left between them. Germline loops: CDR1 SGHRS, CDR2 YFSETQ. CDR3 loop: CASSELSTNEKLFF. The CDR3 DNA reads TGCGCCAGCAGCGAACTGTCAACTAATGAAAAACTGTTTTTT.

This clonotype turned up a few times. Here the CDR3 DNA reads TGTGCCAGCAGTTTATCGAGGCAGTTTAGCTCCTATAATTCACCCCTCCACTTT. The encoded protein is CASSLSRQFSSYNSPLHF. The genes are TRBV27 and TRBJ1-6; D call uncertain. Germline V lookup: CDR1 MNHEY, CDR2 SMNVEV (reference sequence). The CDR3 covers 18 residues. Trimming shortened V by 0 bases and J by 0 bases, and 12 bases separated the two germline ends.

The sample holds one count of this clonotype. A read error may account for a junction end that differs from germline. The V and J genes are TRBV7-3 and TRBJ1-2, with TRBD1 matching 11 bases. CDR1 is SGHTA and CDR2 is FQGTGA in the germline V gene. This CDR3 comprises 17 residues. The CDR3: CACSLNPPGQGVYGYTF. CDR3 coding DNA: TGTGCCTGCAGCTTAAATCCCCCGGGACAGGGGGTCTATGGCTACACCTTC.

The rearrangement links TRBV6-5 to TRBJ1-1; 7 positions agree with TRBD1. From germline, CDR1 is MNHEY and CDR2 SVGAGI. The length of the CDR3 is 12 residues. The J segment lost 11 bases and the V segment lost 5 bases, leaving 8 bases of the junction unmatched. CDR3 loop: CASSLGGGAAFF. Written as DNA, the CDR3 is TGTGCCAGCAGTCTAGGGGGCGGGGCTGCTTTCTTT.

The chain joins TRBV3-1 to TRBJ1-3; D call uncertain. Trimming left V 2 bases short and J 4 bases short, with 3 bases between. Germline-derived CDR1 and CDR2 are LGHDT and YNNKEL (reference sequence). This CDR3 contains 12 residues. CDR3 region: CASSQWGNTIYF. CDR3 nucleotide sequence: TGTGCCAGCAGCCAATGGGGAAACACCATATATTTT.

The chain has TRBV20-1 and TRBJ2-1; D gene uncertain. With 8 bases removed from V and 5 bases from J, the gap between germline ends came to 10 bases. CDR1 DFQATT and CDR2 SNEGSKA come from the germline V gene (reference sequence). The CDR3 has 11 residues. CDR3 amino acids: CSTGSNNEQFF. The DNA of the CDR3 is TGCAGTACCGGGTCGAACAATGAGCAGTTCTTC.

This clonotype was counted at least ten times. The rearrangement links TRBV4-3 to TRBJ2-3, with 12 nucleotides matching TRBD2. This CDR3 contains 18 residues. Germline V lookup: CDR1 LGHNA, CDR2 YSLEER. V was clipped by 0 bases and J by 3 bases; unmatched bases: 7. This chain's CDR3 is CASSQDHPTSGRTDTQYF. The CDR3 region has the DNA TGCGCCAGCAGCCAAGATCACCCGACTAGCGGGAGAACAGATACGCAGTATTTT.

This chain uses TRBV3-1 with TRBJ2-7; no definite D call. V was cut by 1 base and J by 3 bases, with 13 bases left in between. The CDR3 length is 15 residues. Per germline, CDR1 LGHDT and CDR2 YNNKEL (reference sequence). CDR3 nucleotide sequence: TGTGCCAGCAGCCAAGCGAACGGAGCCTTCTACGAGCAGTACTTC. It translates to CASSQANGAFYEQYF.

This clonotype was seen more than once but under ten times. This sequence joins TRBV20-1 and TRBJ2-7, with a tentative D call TRBD1 (6 bases). The J call may be wrong; the DNA end is better matched by TRBJ2-5. This CDR3 has 13 amino acids. CDR1 is DFQATT, CDR2 SNEGSKA, per germline (reference sequence). The CDR3 nucleotides read TGCAGTGCTAGCCCTCGGCAGGGGGAGACCCAGTACTTC. Translating it yields CSASPRQGETQYF.

This clonotype was seen just once. V gene TRBV7-6 combines with J gene TRBJ2-2, with a possible D match to TRBD1 (5 bases). Germline CDR1 reads SGHVS; CDR2 reads FNYEAQ. Trimming removed 1 base at V and 1 base at J, with 10 bases between. The CDR3 is made up of 16 amino acids. CDR3 nucleotide sequence: TGTGCCAGCAGCTTAGGGTGGGGCCGGAACACCGGGGAGCTGTTTTTT. Translation: CASSLGWGRNTGELFF.

This clonotype was detected only a few times. The V and J genes are TRBV20-1 and TRBJ1-2; weak D call: TRBD1 (5 bases). This CDR3 region has 14 residues. From germline, CDR1 is DFQATT and CDR2 SNEGSKA (reference sequence). V was pared by 1 base and J by 4 bases, with 13 bases between. The CDR3 protein is CSARVWDGLYGYTF. The CDR3 nucleotides are TGCAGTGCTAGAGTCTGGGACGGTCTCTATGGCTACACCTTC.

The chain recombines TRBV3-1 with TRBJ2-4; a weak D match, TRBD2 (6 bases). The end of the DNA aligns better with TRBJ2-7, so the J call may be wrong. This CDR3 contains 15 residues. The germline CDR1 and CDR2 sequences are LGHDT and YNNKEL (reference sequence). The CDR3 region is CASSRPGAGPYEQYF. CDR3 DNA sequence: TGTGCCAGCAGCCGCCCGGGAGCGGGCCCCTACGAGCAGTACTTC.

This chain connects TRBV5-5 to TRBJ1-1; 7 nucleotides agree with TRBD1. Germline CDR1 and CDR2: SGHKS and YYEKEE (reference sequence). V shed 4 bases and J 0 bases; nucleotides not matched to a gene: 9. This CDR3 region has 16 residues. DNA of the CDR3: TGTGCCAGCAGCCCAAGACAGGGCGGCATGAACACTGAAGCTTTCTTT. Amino acid sequence: CASSPRQGGMNTEAFF.

The chain is built from TRBV12-3 or TRBV12-4 and TRBJ2-1; 11 nucleotides align to TRBD2. The J call may be wrong; the DNA end is better matched by TRBJ2-7. The CDR3 length is 16 residues. The CDR3 nucleotides are TGTGCCAGCAGCCAACTAGCGGGAGTTGCTTACAATGAGCAGTACTTC. It translates to CASSQLAGVAYNEQYF.

Comment on this clonotype: Given a much more abundant clone one base away, this may be a read error. The chain carries TRBV29-1 and TRBJ2-3; D not certain. Trimming removed 8 bases from V and 9 bases from J, with 15 bases in between. CDR1 and CDR2 from the germline V gene are SQVTM and ANQGSEA. The CDR3 totals 11 residues. CDR3 sequence: CSFGPSETQYF. The CDR3 nucleotides read TGCAGCTTCGGACCGTCGGAGACGCAGTATTTT.

This clonotype was found a few times. The gene calls are TRBV5-1 and TRBJ2-7, with 9 bases lining up with TRBD1. This CDR3 has 14 residues. The germline CDR1 and CDR2 sequences are SGHRS and YFSETQ. The ends lost 3 bases at V and 5 bases at J; junction bases unmatched: 6. Here the CDR3 DNA reads TGCGCCAGCAGCTCAGGGACAGGGATCGACGAGCAGTACTTC. As protein: CASSSGTGIDEQYF.

This sequence joins TRBV11-1 and TRBJ2-5, with unresolved D. This CDR3 spans 13 amino acids. V lost 5 bases and J 10 bases, leaving 17 bases between the germline ends. CDR1 is SGHAT and CDR2 is FQDESV in the germline V gene (reference sequence). The chain's CDR3 is CASSHCGVVIQYF. CDR3 DNA: TGTGCCAGCAGCCATTGCGGCGTGGTGATCCAGTACTTC.

This clonotype has just a few counts. The chain employs TRBV7-3 and TRBJ2-5, with 9 bases that match TRBD2. The germline V gene has CDR1 SGHTA and CDR2 FQGTGA. V gave up 5 bases and J gave up 2 bases; unmatched junction bases: 6. This CDR3 contains 15 residues. The CDR3 here is CASSRTSGWQETQYF. In DNA form, the CDR3 reads TGTGCCAGCAGCCGTACTAGCGGGTGGCAAGAGACCCAGTACTTC. The whole variable domain, remainder taken from reference TRBV7-3 and TRBJ2-5, is GAGVSQTPSNKVTEKGKYVELRCDPISGHTALYWYRQSLGQGPEFLIYFQGTGAADDSGLPNDRFFAVRPEGSVSTLKIQRTERGDSAVYLCASSRTSGWQETQYFGPGTRLLVL.

This clonotype showed up many times. This sequence joins TRBV29-1 and TRBJ2-3, with 7 bases fitting TRBD1. The CDR3 spans 14 residues. The V and J ends lost 8 bases and 4 bases, in that order; junction bases with no gene match: 12. Germline values: CDR1 SQVTM, CDR2 ANQGSEA. Here the CDR3 reads CSTRQGHSADTQYF. The CDR3 nucleotides read TGCAGCACTCGACAGGGTCATAGCGCAGATACGCAGTATTTT.

A few counts support this clonotype. The gene calls are TRBV20-1 and TRBJ1-2, with D unclear. This CDR3 region has 11 residues. CDR1 is DFQATT and CDR2 is SNEGSKA in the germline V gene (reference sequence). V shed 2 bases and J shed 4 bases, with 5 bases lying between them. The CDR3 region has the DNA TGCAGTGCTAGAAATCCCTATGGCTACACCTTC. Encoded protein: CSARNPYGYTF.

The chain is built from TRBV12-3 or TRBV12-4 and TRBJ2-7; 8 positions agree with TRBD1. CDR3 size: 15 residues. V trimming: 4 bases; J trimming: 2 bases; junction bases outside the gene matches: 7. CDR3: CASSSGQGLAYEQYF. The CDR3 bases are TGTGCCAGCAGTTCAGGACAGGGACTCGCCTACGAGCAGTACTTC.

Written as DNA, the CDR3 is TGCAGTGCTAGTCTGACCCTAACAGCTAGCAATCAGCCCCAGCATTTT. The encoded protein is CSASLTLTASNQPQHF. The chain employs TRBV20-1 and TRBJ1-5, with unresolved D. V was pared by 3 bases and J by 0 bases, with 15 bases between. Germline lookup yields CDR1 DFQATT and CDR2 SNEGSKA (reference sequence). The CDR3 has 16 residues.

V gene TRBV7-9 combines with J gene TRBJ1-4; 9 bases map to TRBD1. CDR3 size: 15 residues. Germline values: CDR1 SEHNR, CDR2 FQNEAQ (reference sequence). Trimming at V came to 5 bases and at J to 5 bases, leaving 6 bases not matched to a gene. The CDR3 region has the DNA TGTGCCAGCAGCATCGGACAGGGGAACAATGAAAAACTGTTTTTT. Translated: CASSIGQGNNEKLFF.

The V gene is TRBV4-1, the J gene TRBJ2-1; D is perhaps TRBD1 (5 bases). V was trimmed by 2 bases and J by 8 bases, leaving 13 bases between them. This CDR3 is 14 amino acids long. Germline loops: CDR1 MGHRA, CDR2 YSYEKL. CDR3 protein: CASSQNFSGYEQFF. CDR3 sequence (DNA): TGCGCCAGCAGCCAAAATTTTTCAGGGTATGAGCAGTTCTTC.

V is TRBV10-3 and J is TRBJ2-6, with D perhaps TRBD1 (6 bases). CDR3 length equals 16 residues. Germline V gives CDR1 ENHRY, CDR2 SYGVKD. Trimming left V 0 bases short and J 4 bases short, with 10 bases between. CDR3 coding DNA: TGTGCCATCAGTGAGTCAGGGGGAACGGGGGCCAACGTCCTGACTTTC. Residues: CAISESGGTGANVLTF.